The rows below give T cell receptor beta chains drawn from one sample of a study of blood T cell repertoires in COVID-19. This table comes from immunoSEQ multiplex PCR, and its TCRdb copy is limited to in-frame clones, with some not included. The table includes roughly 150,000 clones, over 90% detected once. The sequencing input was peripheral blood. The receptors derive from a woman aged 55-70 years with COVID-19, enrolled during active disease. Both conserved end residues are trimmed from each CDR3.

10 | TRBV25-1 | ASGDRGYGYT
13 | TRBV4-3 | ASSQDRAGGSEQF
11 | TRBV4-2 | ASSPLGDTEAF
13 | TRBV5-1 | ASSLEGGSNQPQH
12 | TRBV7-3 | ASSFKPPNTEAF
11 | TRBV12-3/TRBV12-4 | ASSPREFYGYT
12 | TRBV2 | ASRPDRVNTEAF
10 | TRBV30 | AWSPGFPGYT
16 | TRBV6-2/TRBV6-3 | ASSYWLPVGASTDTQY
13 | TRBV7-8 | ASSLGQVVGEKLF
9 | TRBV3-1/TRBV3-2 | ASSHSNEQF
11 | TRBV7-2 | ASSVPGTDTQY
12 | TRBV6-1 | ASSEARRGTEAF
13 | TRBV9 | ASSVARGRDYGYT
12 | TRBV3-1/TRBV3-2 | ASSRRSVADTQY
14 | TRBV5-4 | ASSPTGPSPGNTIY
12 | TRBV3-1/TRBV3-2 | ASRSTGFGTEAF
11 | TRBV27 | ASSFSLNTEAF
13 | TRBV4-2 | ASSLRDRGLDGYT
10 | TRBV29-1 | SATDRADGYT
11 | TRBV7-2 | ASSEDRNQPQH
11 | TRBV18 | ASSGQGNQPQH
12 | TRBV18 | ASSPGTSDNEQY
17 | TRBV3-1/TRBV3-2 | ASRQGSGTEVPPNYEQY
14 | TRBV24-1 | ATSDGASSSTDTQY
13 | TRBV5-1 | ASSLANSGGEKLF
12 | TRBV29-1 | SVEETGANTEAF